This TCR beta chain appears in the sequencing data of a study of blood T cell repertoires in COVID-19 (dated by TCRdb to the early 2020s). Regarding the complete study: Samples from collaborators originated in the United States, Italy and Spain and spanned both the acute and convalescent phases of COVID-19. Deeply sampled blood TCRbeta repertoires from subjects exposed to, actively infected with, or recovered from COVID-19 were included in the dataset. Nearly every sample came with metadata listing a de-identified subject ID, COVID-19 status, age in years and sex. Samples came from the ongoing ImmuneRACE study (first 160 participants) plus 1,254 subjects from 6 global collaborators. HLA class I and class II types, where available, came from metadata supplied by the sample provider rather than from assay-based typing. The prospective study material was composed of cDNA or gDNA derived from T cells, B-cell-depleted T cells, or PBMCs. The repertoires were released in a freely available public database intended as a resource for research on the immune response to SARS-CoV-2. Results and caveats for the whole study, not just this receptor: The amount of clinical and demographic metadata varied by source and participant and was provided uncurated.

The immunoSEQ Assay, a bias-controlled multiplex PCR, was used to amplify TCRbeta CDR3 regions from genomic DNA. As for the authors' bioinformatics: The number of nucleated cells in each sample was estimated from the amplification of reference gene primers within the assay. To quantify the absolute abundance of each unique TCRbeta CDR3 rearrangement, sequence reads were collapsed and filtered. For each sample, productive Simpson clonality was calculated as the square root of Simpson's diversity index across productive rearrangements. Sourced from immuneACCESS, this table was stored by TCRdb with only in-frame sequences that have V and J called. A share of the clones is absent; for the studies checked, an unresolved V gene accounts for under half, and the remainder has no known explanation. The V and J calls and clone size are taken from that table; D and trimming were inferred from the DNA. Within this sample are 84,000 or so clones, with more than 60% of them counted one time only. Of the sample, about 11% is held by the ten largest clones.

The CDR3 contains 13 residues, cysteine and phenylalanine counted. The retained sequence is limited to the CDR3, 39 bases, with the frame set at the first base. Sequences MNHEY (CDR1) and SVGAGI (CDR2) are obtained from the germline V gene. Germline trimming amounts to 4 bases on V and 7 bases on J, with 4 as the count of junction bases outside the gene matches. The collaborating institutions used their own protocols to collect whole blood in K2EDTA tubes. For TCRbeta analysis, collaborators shipped samples in one of three forms: frozen whole blood, isolated PBMCs, or DNA extracted from either of those sample types. This clone was seen a single time. Its antigen remains unidentified. No base quality information exists; no much larger clone differs at one position.

What was sequenced was peripheral blood. The chain is made from TRBV6-5 and TRBJ1-2; TRBD1 agrees with 9 junctional bases. This receptor was taken from a man between 70 and 80 years old with acute or convalescent COVID-19. This receptor carries the CDR3 CASSLDRGRGYTF. The nucleotide sequence is given as TGTGCCAGCAGTTTGGACAGGGGCCGTGGCTACACCTTC.